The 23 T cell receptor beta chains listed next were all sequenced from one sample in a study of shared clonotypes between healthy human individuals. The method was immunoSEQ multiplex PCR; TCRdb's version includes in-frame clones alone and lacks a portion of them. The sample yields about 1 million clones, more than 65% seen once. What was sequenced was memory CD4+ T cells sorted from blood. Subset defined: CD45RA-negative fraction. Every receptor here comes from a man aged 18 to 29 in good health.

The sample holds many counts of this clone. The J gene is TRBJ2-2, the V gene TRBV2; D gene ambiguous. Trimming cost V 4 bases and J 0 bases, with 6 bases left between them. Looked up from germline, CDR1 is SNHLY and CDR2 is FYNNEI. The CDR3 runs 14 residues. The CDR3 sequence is CASSGVANTGELFF. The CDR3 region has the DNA TGTGCCAGCAGTGGGGTAGCGAACACCGGGGAGCTGTTTTTT.

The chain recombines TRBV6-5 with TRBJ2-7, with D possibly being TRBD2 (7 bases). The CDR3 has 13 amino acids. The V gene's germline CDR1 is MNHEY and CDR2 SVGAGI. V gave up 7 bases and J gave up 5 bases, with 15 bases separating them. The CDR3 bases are TGTGCCAGCAATGGGGGGGCCAGCAACGAGCAGTACTTC. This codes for CASNGGASNEQYF.

The CDR3 coding sequence is TGTGCCAGCAGTCCCACAGGGGGCGCGTACGAGCAGTACTTC. Translation: CASSPTGGAYEQYF. V and J are TRBV27 and TRBJ2-7; 9 nucleotides agree with TRBD1. Looked up from germline, CDR1 is MNHEY and CDR2 is SMNVEV (reference sequence). With 5 bases clipped from V and 4 bases from J, the junction kept 6 bases outside the gene matches. The CDR3 length is 14 residues.

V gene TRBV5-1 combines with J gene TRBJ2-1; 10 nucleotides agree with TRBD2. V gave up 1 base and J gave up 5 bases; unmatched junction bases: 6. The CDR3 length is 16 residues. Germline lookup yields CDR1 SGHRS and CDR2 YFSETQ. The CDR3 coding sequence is TGCGCCAGCAGCTTGAATCCTAGCGGGGGAAACAATGAGCAGTTCTTC. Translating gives CASSLNPSGGNNEQFF.

Here the CDR3 DNA reads TGCGCCAGCAGCCAAACAGGATCCTATGGCTACACCTTC. Its translation: CASSQTGSYGYTF. The chain has TRBV5-1 and TRBJ1-2; D possibly corresponds to TRBD1 (5 bases). The CDR3 is 13 residues long. V dropped 4 bases and J dropped 4 bases, with 11 bases sitting between them. Germline CDR1 and CDR2: SGHRS and YFSETQ.

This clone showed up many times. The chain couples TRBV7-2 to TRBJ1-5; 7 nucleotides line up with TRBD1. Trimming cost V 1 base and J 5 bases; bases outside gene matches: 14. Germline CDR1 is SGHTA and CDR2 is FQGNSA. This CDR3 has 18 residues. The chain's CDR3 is CASSLVIRRGTEYQPQHF. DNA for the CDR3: TGTGCCAGCAGCTTAGTTATCCGACGAGGGACAGAATATCAGCCCCAGCATTTT.

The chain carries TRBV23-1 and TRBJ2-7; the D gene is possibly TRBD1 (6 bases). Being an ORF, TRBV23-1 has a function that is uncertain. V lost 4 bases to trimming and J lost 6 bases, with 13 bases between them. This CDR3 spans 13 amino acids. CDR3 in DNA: TGCGCCAGCAGTCTAATCACGACAGGCGAGCAGTACTTC. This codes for CASSLITTGEQYF.

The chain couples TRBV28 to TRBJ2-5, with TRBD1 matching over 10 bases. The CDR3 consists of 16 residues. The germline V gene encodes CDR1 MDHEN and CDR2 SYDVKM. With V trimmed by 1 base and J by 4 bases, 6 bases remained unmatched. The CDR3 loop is CASSLFLTGGRETQYF. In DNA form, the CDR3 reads TGTGCCAGCAGTTTATTCCTGACAGGGGGCCGAGAGACCCAGTACTTC.

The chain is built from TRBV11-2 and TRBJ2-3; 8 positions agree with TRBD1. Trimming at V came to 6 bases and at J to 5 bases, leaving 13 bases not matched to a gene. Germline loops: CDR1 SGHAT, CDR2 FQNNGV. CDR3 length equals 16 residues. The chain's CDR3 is CASRRVSGGLGDTQYF. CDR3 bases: TGTGCCAGCAGACGAGTGTCAGGGGGCTTGGGAGATACGCAGTATTTT. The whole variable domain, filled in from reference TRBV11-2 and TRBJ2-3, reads EAGVAQSPRYKIIEKRQSVAFWCNPISGHATLYWYQQILGQGPKLLIQFQNNGVVDDSQLPKDRFSAERLKGVDSTLKIQPAKLEDSAVYLCASRRVSGGLGDTQYFGPGTRLTVL.

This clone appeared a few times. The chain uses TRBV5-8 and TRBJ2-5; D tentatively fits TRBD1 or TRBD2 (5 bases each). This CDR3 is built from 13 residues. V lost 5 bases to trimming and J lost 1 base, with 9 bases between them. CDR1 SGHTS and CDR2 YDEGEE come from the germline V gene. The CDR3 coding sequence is TGTGCCAGCAGGGGGGACCGCCAAGAGACCCAGTACTTC. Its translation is CASRGDRQETQYF.

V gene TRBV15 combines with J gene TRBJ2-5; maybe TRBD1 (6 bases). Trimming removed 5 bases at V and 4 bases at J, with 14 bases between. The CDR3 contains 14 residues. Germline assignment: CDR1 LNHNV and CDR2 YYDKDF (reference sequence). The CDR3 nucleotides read TGTGCCACCAGCGGGGGCATAGGGAGAGAGACCCAGTACTTC. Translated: CATSGGIGRETQYF.

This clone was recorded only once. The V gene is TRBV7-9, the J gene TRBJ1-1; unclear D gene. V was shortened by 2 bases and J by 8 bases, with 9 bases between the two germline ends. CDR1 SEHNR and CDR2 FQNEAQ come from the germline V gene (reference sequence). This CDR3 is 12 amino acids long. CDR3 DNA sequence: TGTGCCAGCAGCTTAAGGCTCGACGAAGCTTTCTTT. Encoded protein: CASSLRLDEAFF.

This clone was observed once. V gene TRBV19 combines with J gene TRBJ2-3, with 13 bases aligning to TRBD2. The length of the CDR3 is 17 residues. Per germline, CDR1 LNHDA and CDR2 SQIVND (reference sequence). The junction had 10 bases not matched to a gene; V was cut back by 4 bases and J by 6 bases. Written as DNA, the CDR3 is TGTGCCAGTAGTAAAGCCGGGACTAGCGGGGCCCGGGATACGCAGTATTTT. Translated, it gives CASSKAGTSGARDTQYF.

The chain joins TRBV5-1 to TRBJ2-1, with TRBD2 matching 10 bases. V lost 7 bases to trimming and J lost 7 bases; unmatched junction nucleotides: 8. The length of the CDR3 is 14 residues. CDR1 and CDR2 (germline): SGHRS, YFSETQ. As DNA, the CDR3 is TGCGCCAGCTTCTCAGCGGGACTAGCGAATGAGCAGTTCTTC. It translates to CASFSAGLANEQFF. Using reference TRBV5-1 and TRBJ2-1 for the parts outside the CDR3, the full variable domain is KAGVTQTPRYLIKTRGQQVTLSCSPISGHRSVSWYQQTPGQGLQFLFEYFSETQRNKGNFPGRFSGRQFSNSRSEMNVSTLELGDSALYLCASFSAGLANEQFFGPGTRLTVL.

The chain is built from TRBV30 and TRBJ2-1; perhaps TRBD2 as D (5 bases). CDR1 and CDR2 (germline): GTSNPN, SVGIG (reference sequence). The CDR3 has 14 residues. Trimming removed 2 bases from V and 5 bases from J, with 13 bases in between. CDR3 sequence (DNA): TGTGCCTGGAGTCTCGGGGTTATTAACAATGAGCAGTTCTTC. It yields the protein CAWSLGVINNEQFF.

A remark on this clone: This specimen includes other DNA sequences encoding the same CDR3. The CDR3: CASRDQNTEAFF. CDR3 coding DNA: TGTGCCAGCAGGGACCAAAACACTGAAGCTTTCTTT. This rearrangement joins TRBV28 to TRBJ1-1; D remains unclear. Germline CDR1 and CDR2: MDHEN and SYDVKM. This CDR3 is built from 12 residues. Trimming left V 6 bases short and J 2 bases short, with 7 bases between.

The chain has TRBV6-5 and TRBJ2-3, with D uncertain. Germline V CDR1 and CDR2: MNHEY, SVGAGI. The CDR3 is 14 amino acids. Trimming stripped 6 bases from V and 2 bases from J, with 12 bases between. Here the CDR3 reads CASRVSADTDTQYF. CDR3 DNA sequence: TGTGCCAGCAGGGTTTCGGCCGACACAGATACGCAGTATTTT.

In DNA form, the CDR3 reads TGTGCCAGCAGCCCAACGACAGGCCTCTATGGCTACACCTTC. It translates to CASSPTTGLYGYTF. The chain employs TRBV11-2 and TRBJ1-2; weak D call: TRBD1 (6 bases). The V end was cut by 5 bases, the J end by 4 bases, with 14 bases between. CDR1 and CDR2 (germline): SGHAT, FQNNGV. The CDR3 sequence is 14 residues long. Based on the CDR3 plus reference TRBV11-2 and TRBJ1-2, the full variable domain is EAGVAQSPRYKIIEKRQSVAFWCNPISGHATLYWYQQILGQGPKLLIQFQNNGVVDDSQLPKDRFSAERLKGVDSTLKIQPAKLEDSAVYLCASSPTTGLYGYTFGSGTRLTVV.

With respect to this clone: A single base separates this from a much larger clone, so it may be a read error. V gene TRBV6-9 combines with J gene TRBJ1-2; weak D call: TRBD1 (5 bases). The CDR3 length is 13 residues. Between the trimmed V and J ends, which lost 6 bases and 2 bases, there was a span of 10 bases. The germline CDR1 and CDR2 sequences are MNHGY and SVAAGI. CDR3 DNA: TGTGCCAGCAGCCCCGACAGAAACTATGGCTACACCTTC. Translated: CASSPDRNYGYTF.

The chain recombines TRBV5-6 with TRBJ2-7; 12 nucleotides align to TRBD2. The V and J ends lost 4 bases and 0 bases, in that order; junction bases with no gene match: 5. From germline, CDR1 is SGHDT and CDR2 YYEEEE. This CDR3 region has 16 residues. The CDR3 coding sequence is TGTGCCAGCAGCCTAAGGACTAGCGGGACCTCCTACGAGCAGTACTTC. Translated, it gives CASSLRTSGTSYEQYF.

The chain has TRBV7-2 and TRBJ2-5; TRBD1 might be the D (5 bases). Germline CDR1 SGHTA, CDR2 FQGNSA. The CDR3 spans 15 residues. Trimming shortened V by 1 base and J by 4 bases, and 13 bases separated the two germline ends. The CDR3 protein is CASSLGGSSRETQYF. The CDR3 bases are TGTGCCAGCAGCTTAGGGGGCTCGAGTAGAGAGACCCAGTACTTC.

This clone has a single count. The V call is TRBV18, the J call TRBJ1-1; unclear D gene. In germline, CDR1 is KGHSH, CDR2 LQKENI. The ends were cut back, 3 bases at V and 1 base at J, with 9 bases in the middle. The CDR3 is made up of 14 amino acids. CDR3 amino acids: CASSPYGQNTEAFF. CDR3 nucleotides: TGTGCCAGCTCACCTTACGGGCAGAACACTGAAGCTTTCTTT.

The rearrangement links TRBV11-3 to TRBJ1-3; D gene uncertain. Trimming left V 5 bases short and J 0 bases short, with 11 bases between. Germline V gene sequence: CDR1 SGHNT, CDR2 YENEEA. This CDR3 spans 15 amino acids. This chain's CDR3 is CASSAGGHSGNTIYF. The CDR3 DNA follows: TGTGCCAGCAGCGCGGGAGGGCACTCTGGAAACACCATATATTTT.